Each of the 18 T cell receptor beta chains below was sequenced from the same sample in a study of PD-L1 blockade in urothelial cancer (dated by TCRdb to about 2017). The time point label corresponds to: pretreatment peripheral blood. Library generation was performed with the immunoSEQ multiplex PCR assay. In its TCRdb copy, this immuneACCESS table keeps in-frame sequences only and misses some clones. Where compared with another copy, unresolved V genes explain less than half of these, and the others have no known cause. The sample has tens of thousands of clones on record, around 83% of them singletons. Jointly, the top ten make up over 8.5% of the sample. Specimen: PBMCs, collected around atezolizumab (anti-PD-L1) treatment. These receptors came from a woman in her 70s with urothelial cancer.

The chain links TRBV6-5 to TRBJ2-3; 7 bases align to TRBD2. This CDR3 has 14 amino acids. CDR1 and CDR2 from the germline V gene are MNHEY and SVGAGI. Trimming took 6 bases from V and 6 from J; bases not matched to a gene: 9. The CDR3: CASRQAGWGDTQYF. CDR3 in DNA: TGTGCCAGCAGGCAAGCGGGATGGGGGGATACGCAGTATTTT.

The chain links TRBV4-1 to TRBJ1-2; 7 nucleotides align to TRBD1. The CDR3 is 15 amino acids. The V gene end was trimmed by 1 base and the J gene end by 7 bases; junction bases not matched to a gene: 9. Per the germline V gene, CDR1 is MGHRA and CDR2 is YSYEKL. CDR3 region: CASSQGQGAVLGYTF. The CDR3 DNA sequence: TGCGCCAGCAGCCAAGGACAGGGAGCGGTGCTTGGCTACACCTTC.

V gene TRBV19 combines with J gene TRBJ1-2; 9 bases map to TRBD1. V shed 5 bases, J shed 5 bases, and the junction held 9 bases outside the gene matches. CDR1 and CDR2 from the germline V gene are LNHDA and SQIVND (reference sequence). CDR3 size: 15 residues. As DNA, the CDR3 is TGTGCCAGTAGTCCTACAGGGGGCGCTGGGTATGGCTACACCTTC. Translated: CASSPTGGAGYGYTF.

V usage is TRBV10-3 and J usage is TRBJ2-7, with 7 nucleotides matching TRBD2. The CDR3 covers 17 residues. CDR1 and CDR2 (germline): ENHRY, SYGVKD. The J segment lost 0 bases and the V segment lost 4 bases, leaving 12 bases of the junction unmatched. CDR3 loop: CAISGISGGLSSYEQYF. The DNA for the CDR3 is TGTGCCATCAGTGGAATTTCGGGGGGACTGAGCTCCTACGAGCAGTACTTC.

CDR3 coding DNA: TGTGCCAGTAGAGTGGACAGGCGGGACACTGAAGCTTTCTTT. Its protein product is CASRVDRRDTEAFF. The chain carries TRBV6-4 and TRBJ1-1; 7 nucleotides line up with TRBD1. V was pared by 9 bases and J by 3 bases, with 10 bases of the junction left unmatched. Germline V gene sequence: CDR1 MRHNA, CDR2 SNTAGT. The CDR3 extends over 14 amino acids.

The chain recombines TRBV27 with TRBJ2-2; 7 nucleotides agree with TRBD1. V lost 7 bases, J lost 7 bases, and 6 bases stayed unmatched. Germline V CDR1 and CDR2: MNHEY, SMNVEV (reference sequence). The CDR3 contains 13 residues. The CDR3 DNA is TGTGCCAGCAACAGGGGATCCGGCGGGGAGCTGTTTTTT. It translates to CASNRGSGGELFF.

This chain links TRBV7-6 with TRBJ2-3, with 7 bases fitting TRBD2. This CDR3 has 15 residues. Germline V gene lookup returns CDR1 SGHVS and CDR2 FNYEAQ. The V segment lost 5 bases and the J segment 0 bases; nucleotides outside the gene matches: 5. The CDR3 sequence: CASSPPLASTDTQYF. Written as DNA, the CDR3 is TGTGCCAGCAGCCCTCCACTAGCGAGCACAGATACGCAGTATTTT.

This rearrangement joins TRBV2 to TRBJ1-2; 10 positions match TRBD1. Germline V CDR1 and CDR2: SNHLY, FYNNEI. J lost 8 bases, V lost 6 bases, and 6 bases had no gene match. The CDR3 has 13 amino acids. The DNA of the CDR3 is TGTGCCAGCAGCCTGACAGGGGGCGACGGCTACACCTTC. This codes for CASSLTGGDGYTF.

V and J are TRBV29-1 and TRBJ2-7; tentatively, D is TRBD2 (6 bases). V was clipped by 4 bases and J by 9 bases, with 16 bases between them. The CDR3 contains 12 residues. CDR1 is SQVTM, CDR2 ANQGSEA, per germline. The CDR3 nucleotides read TGCAGCGTTGTTAGCAGTGCGGGGATGCAGTACTTC. The encoded protein is CSVVSSAGMQYF.

This clone was seen only a few times. V is TRBV12-2 and J is TRBJ2-7; the D call of TRBD1 is as the table states it, not checked on the DNA. TRBV12-2 constitutes a pseudogene. This CDR3 contains 14 residues. Here the CDR3 DNA reads TGTGCAAGCCGCCGCAGGGCAGGGCGCTACGAGCAGTACTTC. Encoded protein: CASRRRAGRYEQYF.

This clone was recorded only once. The genes are TRBV7-8 and TRBJ2-1; TRBD2 is a possible D gene (6 bases). There are 16 residues in the CDR3. Germline V CDR1 and CDR2: SGHVS, FQNEAQ. V was trimmed by 5 bases and J by 0 bases, leaving 14 bases between them. The CDR3 bases are TGTGCCAGCAGCCTCCGCCGGGGGAGCTCCTACAATGAGCAGTTCTTC. The encoded protein is CASSLRRGSSYNEQFF.

The genes are TRBV30 and TRBJ2-5; 7 nucleotides line up with TRBD2. Germline CDR1 reads GTSNPN; CDR2 reads SVGIG (reference sequence). This CDR3 has 15 residues. The ends lost 0 bases at V and 4 bases at J; junction bases unmatched: 8. CDR3 DNA sequence: TGTGCCTGGAGTGTGGGTAGTGGGGAGGGAGAGACCCAGTACTTC. Its protein is CAWSVGSGEGETQYF. Looking up the rest from reference TRBV30 and TRBJ2-5 gives the full variable domain: SQTIHQWPATLVQPVGSPLSLECTVEGTSNPNLYWYRQAAGRGLQLLFYSVGIGQISSEVPQNLSASRPQDRQFILSSKKLLLSDSGFYLCAWSVGSGEGETQYFGPGTRLLVL.

The chain links TRBV25-1 to TRBJ1-3; 7 bases are shared with TRBD1. Germline CDR1 MGHDK, CDR2 SYGVNS. The trim removed 4 bases at V and 8 bases at J, leaving 11 bases unmatched. The CDR3 contains 15 residues. CDR3 protein: CASSGLQGYGDTIYF. Written as DNA, the CDR3 is TGTGCCAGCAGTGGGTTACAGGGGTACGGTGACACCATATATTTT.

The rearrangement joins TRBV28 to TRBJ1-5; 9 nucleotides line up with TRBD1. V dropped 3 bases and J dropped 4; count of bases not matched to a gene: 10. The CDR3 runs 17 residues. Germline V lookup: CDR1 MDHEN, CDR2 SYDVKM. The CDR3 reads CASSFATGGGGNQPQHF. CDR3 in DNA: TGTGCCAGCAGTTTCGCGACAGGGGGAGGGGGGAATCAGCCCCAGCATTTT. The variable domain in full, with the rest retrieved from reference TRBV28 and TRBJ1-5, is DVKVTQSSRYLVKRTGEKVFLECVQDMDHENMFWYRQDPGLGLRLIYFSYDVKMKEKGDIPEGYSVSREKKERFSLILESASTNQTSMYLCASSFATGGGGNQPQHFGDGTRLSIL.

The chain employs TRBV11-2 and TRBJ2-3; TRBD2 agrees at 7 bases. This CDR3 has 15 residues. Germline CDR1 reads SGHAT; CDR2 reads FQNNGV. Trimming removed 3 bases from V and 5 bases from J; junction bases left unmatched: 8. The CDR3 reads CASSFTAGNVDTQYF. As DNA, the CDR3 is TGTGCCAGCAGCTTTACAGCGGGGAATGTAGATACGCAGTATTTT.

Only one count was recorded for this clone. The chain recombines TRBV4-2 with TRBJ2-1, with TRBD2 identical over 12 bases. Germline CDR1 and CDR2: LGHNA and YNFKEQ. CDR3 length: 16 residues. Trimming at V came to 0 bases and at J to 5 bases, leaving 2 bases not matched to a gene. The CDR3 loop is CASSQETSGGNNEQFF. CDR3 sequence (DNA): TGTGCCAGCAGCCAAGAGACTAGCGGGGGCAACAATGAGCAGTTCTTC.

This sequence joins TRBV7-2 and TRBJ2-7, with D unresolved. The germline CDR1 and CDR2 sequences are SGHTA and FQGNSA. V lost 1 base and J lost 2, with 9 bases in between. This CDR3 has 14 amino acids. The CDR3 loop reads CASSLVPETYEQYF. CDR3 nucleotide sequence: TGTGCCAGCAGCTTAGTCCCCGAGACCTACGAGCAGTACTTC.

CDR3 coding DNA: TGTGCCAGCAGTTCCGGGACAGCACGATGGGATCAGCCCCAGCATTTT. The encoded protein is CASSSGTARWDQPQHF. This chain uses TRBV27 with TRBJ1-5, with TRBD1 matching 7 bases. The CDR3 length is 16 residues. Losses at the gene ends were 4 bases for V and 5 bases for J; bases not matched to a gene: 11. The germline CDR1 and CDR2 sequences are MNHEY and SMNVEV (reference sequence).